This T cell receptor beta chain emerged from a study of Ad26.COV2.S vaccination and SARS-CoV-2 variants. The CDR3 covers 16 residues. Germline V gives CDR1 SGHAT, CDR2 FQNNGV. V was pared by 5 bases and J by 3 bases, with 10 bases of the junction left unmatched. The study's findings and limits: There was reportedly substantial breadth in spike-specific CD8+ and CD4+ T cell responses after vaccination.

Treatment reported: some 19 received Ad26.COV2.S at low or high dose, single or two shots; several received placebo; per-sample allocation not given. It was on day 63 after the first vaccine or placebo injection that samples were taken. For this clone: Its target is not known.

Sequencing was performed with immunoSEQ multiplex PCR; in TCRdb, only in-frame clones are kept and a portion is missing. The sample holds some 390,000 clones, around nine tenths seen once. The rearrangement uses TRBV11-2 and TRBJ2-7, with 10 bases aligning to TRBD2. The source is a person aged 18-65 years who received the Ad26.COV2.S COVID-19 vaccine or a placebo. Specimen: peripheral blood, collected in a trial of Ad26.COV2.S vaccine versus placebo. Here the CDR3 DNA reads TGTGCCAGCAGCCCAATACGAAAGCGGGAGGGCTACGAGCAGTACTTC. Its translation: CASSPIRKREGYEQYF.